Shown below are 10 T cell receptor beta chains from a single sample sequenced in a study of T cell repertoires in cytomegalovirus infection. TCRdb ran MiXCR on the reads and lists one entry per CDR3 protein. The sample holds 200,000 to 300,000 distinct CDR3 sequences, approximately 9% seen once. The sequencing input was PBMCs. Receptors were obtained from a human donor in good health (CMV status not recorded). Some clones in this sample may be carry-over from other donors' samples.

This clonotype was found a few times. The CDR3 loop is CSVEASWTGYTF. The CDR3 DNA is TGCAGCGTTGAAGCCTCCTGGACGGGCTACACCTTC. This rearrangement joins TRBV29-1 to TRBJ1-2; D uncertain. The CDR3 length is 12 residues. CDR1 is SQVTM, CDR2 ANQGSEA, per germline. V lost 1 base and J 8 bases, leaving 11 bases between the germline ends.

This clonotype was seen more than once but under ten times. The chain combines TRBV5-1 with TRBJ2-3; 9 bases are shared with TRBD2. CDR3 length equals 16 residues. The germline V gene encodes CDR1 SGHRS and CDR2 YFSETQ. The V gene end was trimmed by 4 bases and the J gene end by 7 bases; junction bases not matched to a gene: 13. The CDR3 is CASSPGNAGGPNTQYF. The DNA of the CDR3 is TGCGCCAGCAGCCCGGGTAATGCGGGAGGGCCGAATACGCAGTATTTT.

This clonotype was counted many times. The gene calls are TRBV19 and TRBJ2-1; 9 nucleotides align to TRBD1. Germline CDR1 reads LNHDA; CDR2 reads SQIVND (reference sequence). V was clipped by 2 bases and J by 8 bases; unmatched bases: 7. This CDR3 comprises 15 residues. The CDR3: CASSIRQGVLYEQFF. As DNA, the CDR3 is TGTGCCAGTAGTATACGACAGGGGGTGCTGTATGAGCAGTTCTTC.

This clonotype has ten or more counts. V gene TRBV7-9 combines with J gene TRBJ2-5; TRBD1 matches at 8 bases. The germline CDR1 and CDR2 sequences are SEHNR and FQNEAQ (reference sequence). The trim removed 6 bases at V and 1 base at J, leaving 4 bases unmatched. This CDR3 contains 14 residues. DNA for the CDR3: TGTGCCAGCAGACGAACAGGGGGCCAAGAGACCCAGTACTTC. It specifies CASRRTGGQETQYF.

This clonotype was counted at least ten times. The rearrangement links TRBV6-1 to TRBJ1-2, with 7 bases aligning to TRBD1. CDR3 size: 14 residues. Germline V lookup: CDR1 MNHNS, CDR2 SASEGT. Here the CDR3 DNA reads TGTGCGACCCGCTTTGGACAGGAGGTTTTTGGCTACACCTTC. It is translated as CATRFGQEVFGYTF.

This clonotype occurred many times. The rearrangement links TRBV20-1 to TRBJ1-5; D gene uncertain. There are 12 residues in the CDR3. The V end lost 0 bases, the J end lost 9 bases, and 9 bases lay between the germline ends. CDR1 and CDR2 (germline): DFQATT, SNEGSKA (reference sequence). The CDR3 DNA follows: TGCAGTGCTAGAGACAGTTTAAGGCCCCAGCATTTT. Translating it yields CSARDSLRPQHF.

The table lists this clonotype with a few counts. V and J are TRBV7-4 and TRBJ1-2, with D possibly TRBD1 on 5 matching bases. This CDR3 is built from 15 residues. V lost 4 bases and J 7 bases, leaving 19 bases between the germline ends. From germline, CDR1 is SGHVT and CDR2 SQSDAQ. DNA for the CDR3: TGTGCCAGCAGCTCCGAGGCAGGGAAGGGGATTGGCTACACCTTC. This encodes CASSSEAGKGIGYTF.

This clonotype has only a few counts. The rearrangement joins TRBV5-1 to TRBJ2-7, with D uncertain. The V end was cut by 4 bases, the J end by 3 bases, with 8 bases between. Germline assignment: CDR1 SGHRS and CDR2 YFSETQ. The CDR3 is 12 amino acids. The CDR3 reads CASSPQDYEQYF. In DNA form, the CDR3 reads TGCGCCAGCAGCCCTCAGGACTACGAGCAGTACTTC.

This clonotype was counted ten times or more. The chain combines TRBV7-2 with TRBJ2-7, with 9 bases that match TRBD1. Germline V gene sequence: CDR1 SGHTA, CDR2 FQGNSA. J gave up 7 bases and V 2 bases, and 3 bases lay outside the gene matches. CDR3 length equals 13 residues. CDR3 residues: CASSLTGGGEQYF. The CDR3, as DNA: TGTGCCAGCAGCTTAACAGGGGGCGGAGAGCAGTACTTC.

The sample holds many counts of this clonotype. The CDR3 protein is CASSALQGVDTGELFF. Written as DNA, the CDR3 is TGTGCCAGCAGTGCCCTCCAGGGGGTTGACACCGGGGAGCTGTTTTTT. The J gene is TRBJ2-2, the V gene TRBV28; 7 nucleotides line up with TRBD1. CDR3 length equals 16 residues. CDR1 MDHEN and CDR2 SYDVKM come from the germline V gene. V shed 5 bases and J 3 bases; nucleotides not matched to a gene: 9.